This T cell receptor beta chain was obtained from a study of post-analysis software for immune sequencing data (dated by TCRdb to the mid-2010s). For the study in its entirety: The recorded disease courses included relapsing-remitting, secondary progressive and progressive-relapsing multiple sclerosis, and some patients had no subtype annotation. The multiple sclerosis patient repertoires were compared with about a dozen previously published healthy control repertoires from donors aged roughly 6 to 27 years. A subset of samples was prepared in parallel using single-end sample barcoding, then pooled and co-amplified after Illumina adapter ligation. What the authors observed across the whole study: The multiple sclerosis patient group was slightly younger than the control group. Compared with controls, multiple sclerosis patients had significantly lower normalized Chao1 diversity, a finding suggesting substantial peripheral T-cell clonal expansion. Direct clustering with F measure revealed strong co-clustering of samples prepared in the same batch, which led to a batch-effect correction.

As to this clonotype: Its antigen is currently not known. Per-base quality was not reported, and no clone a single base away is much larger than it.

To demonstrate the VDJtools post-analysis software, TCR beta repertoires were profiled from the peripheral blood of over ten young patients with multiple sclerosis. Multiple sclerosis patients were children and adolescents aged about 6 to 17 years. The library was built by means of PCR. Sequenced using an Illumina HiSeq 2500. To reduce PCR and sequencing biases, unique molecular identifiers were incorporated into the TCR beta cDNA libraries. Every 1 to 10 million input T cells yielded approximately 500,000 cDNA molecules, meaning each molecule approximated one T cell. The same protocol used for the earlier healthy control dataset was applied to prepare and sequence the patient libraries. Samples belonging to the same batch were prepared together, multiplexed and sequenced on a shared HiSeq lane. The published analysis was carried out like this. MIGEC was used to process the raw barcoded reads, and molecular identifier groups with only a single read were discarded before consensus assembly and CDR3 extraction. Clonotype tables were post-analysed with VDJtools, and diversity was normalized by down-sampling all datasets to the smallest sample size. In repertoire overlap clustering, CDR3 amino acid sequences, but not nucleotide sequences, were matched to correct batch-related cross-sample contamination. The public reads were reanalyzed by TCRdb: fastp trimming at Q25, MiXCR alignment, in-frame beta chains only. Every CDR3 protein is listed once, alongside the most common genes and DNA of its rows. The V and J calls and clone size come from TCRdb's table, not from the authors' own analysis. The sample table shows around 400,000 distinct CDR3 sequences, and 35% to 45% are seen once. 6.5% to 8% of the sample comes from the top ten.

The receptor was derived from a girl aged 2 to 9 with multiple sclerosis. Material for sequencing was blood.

The CDR3 corresponds to CASSPRASYGYTF. The DNA is TGTGCCAGCAGTCCCCGTGCCTCCTATGGCTACACCTTC. The sequence is built from TRBV12-3 or TRBV12-4 and TRBJ1-2, with the identity of the D gene unclear. Including cysteine and phenylalanine, the CDR3 has 13 amino acids. Left in the record is the CDR3 DNA by itself, 39 bases read in frame from the first base. Trimming costs V 5 bases and J 4 bases, and their ends lie 11 bases apart.